One and the same sample provided the 26 T cell receptor beta chains below, sequenced in a study of regulatory T cells in long-lasting Graves disease. The time point: newly diagnosed GD, antithyroid drugs for less than 3 months. Extracted RNA from PBMCs served as the source of the TCR library. Assembly of TCR beta libraries relied on iRepertoire HTBI primers together with Arm-PCR of CDR3 regions. TCRdb re-called the multiplex PCR reads through MiXCR, storing one row per CDR3 protein. Here the sample spans some 500,000 distinct CDR3 sequences, approximately 12% being singletons. Another study also made use of these data, one on T cells in Graves' hyperthyroidism and ophthalmopathy.

This material consisted of peripheral blood mononuclear cells (PBMCs), taken at new diagnosis, from a patient treated with antithyroid drugs. All receptors derive from a man under 40 with Graves disease.

This clonotype was counted many times. The J gene is TRBJ2-5, the V gene TRBV6-5, with D perhaps TRBD2 (5 bases). V gave up 2 bases and J gave up 5 bases, with 9 bases separating them. CDR1 is MNHEY and CDR2 is SVGAGI in the germline V gene. The length of the CDR3 is 13 residues. DNA of the CDR3: TGTGCCAGCAGTTACCGGGGTAGGGAGACCCAGTACTTC. Its protein product is CASSYRGRETQYF.

This clonotype was detected ten times or more. The J gene is TRBJ2-3, the V gene TRBV2, with 7 bases lining up with TRBD2. The CDR3 runs to 15 residues. Germline V gene data show CDR1 as SNHLY and CDR2 as FYNNEI. The junction had 9 bases not matched to a gene; V was cut back by 5 bases and J by 4 bases. Here the CDR3 reads CASSFGTTGADTQYF. CDR3 coding DNA: TGTGCCAGCAGTTTTGGGACTACTGGGGCAGATACGCAGTATTTT.

The V call is TRBV25-1, the J call TRBJ1-5, with D possibly being TRBD1 (5 bases). The CDR3 totals 14 residues. V was pared by 1 base and J by 5 bases, with 9 bases between. Germline CDR1 is MGHDK and CDR2 is SYGVNS. CDR3: CASSEWSGHQPQHF. The CDR3, as DNA: TGTGCCAGCAGTGAATGGTCAGGGCATCAGCCCCAGCATTTT.

This clonotype was seen once. With a much larger clone just one base away, this may be a read error. The chain links TRBV7-9 to TRBJ1-5; 9 bases fit TRBD1. The CDR3 totals 14 residues. Germline assignment: CDR1 SEHNR and CDR2 FQNEAQ (reference sequence). The CDR3 loop reads CASSETGGDQPRHF. For the CDR3, the DNA is TGTGCCAGCAGCGAGACAGGGGGGGATCAGCCCCGGCATTTT. The full variable domain, in which reference TRBV7-9 and TRBJ1-5 provide the parts outside the CDR3, is DTGVSQNPRHKITKRGQNVTFRCDPISEHNRLYWYRQTLGQGPEFLTYFQNEAQLEKSRLLSDRFSAERPKGSFSTLEIQRTEQGDSAMYLCASSETGGDQPRHFGDGTRLSIL.

This clonotype was detected a few times. The J gene is TRBJ2-3, the V gene TRBV18; the D is unclear. This CDR3 region has 15 residues. The germline V gene has CDR1 KGHSH and CDR2 LQKENI. The ends were cut back, 4 bases at V and 1 base at J, with 12 bases in the middle. The CDR3 DNA reads TGTGCCAGCTCACTTTGGGCAAGCGGCACAGATACGCAGTATTTT. The encoded protein is CASSLWASGTDTQYF.

This clonotype has ten or more counts. The rearrangement uses TRBV27 and TRBJ2-7; 7 nucleotides agree with TRBD2. J was trimmed by 3 bases and V by 5 bases; bases with no gene match: 4. From germline, CDR1 is MNHEY and CDR2 SMNVEV (reference sequence). The CDR3 sequence is 13 residues long. The CDR3 DNA sequence: TGTGCCAGCAGTCCGGGACTACTCTACGAGCAGTACTTC. This sequence encodes CASSPGLLYEQYF.

This clonotype was counted only a few times. The V and J genes are TRBV27 and TRBJ2-7; tentative D call: TRBD2 (5 bases). Trimming pared 6 bases from V and 2 bases from J, leaving 11 bases between. Germline V CDR1 and CDR2: MNHEY, SMNVEV (reference sequence). The CDR3 sequence is 13 residues long. CDR3 coding DNA: TGTGCCAGCAGGCTCGGGATTGCCTACGAGCAGTACTTC. Its translation is CASRLGIAYEQYF.

This clonotype was recorded many times. As DNA, the CDR3 is TGCAGTGCTGGCTCCCAGGCCGTGCAGTTCTTC. Encoded protein: CSAGSQAVQFF. The chain joins TRBV20-1 to TRBJ2-1; D gene uncertain. The ends were cut back, 5 bases at V and 12 bases at J, with 14 bases in the middle. The CDR3 sequence is 11 residues long. Germline lookup yields CDR1 DFQATT and CDR2 SNEGSKA (reference sequence).

This clonotype has a count of ten or more. The chain couples TRBV27 to TRBJ1-4, with D maybe TRBD1 (6 bases). Germline V gives CDR1 MNHEY, CDR2 SMNVEV (reference sequence). Trimming pared 6 bases from V and 4 bases from J, leaving 33 bases between. The CDR3 is 21 amino acids. CDR3 protein: CASSQYYRELPTRTFNEKLFF. The CDR3 DNA reads TGTGCCAGCAGCCAATACTACAGGGAGCTTCCTACGCGCACTTTTAATGAAAAACTGTTTTTT.

In this sample, this clonotype turned up many times. The rearrangement joins TRBV20-1 to TRBJ2-1; D is unclear. Looked up from germline, CDR1 is DFQATT and CDR2 is SNEGSKA (reference sequence). The V end was cut by 3 bases, the J end by 10 bases, with 13 bases between. The CDR3 length is 12 residues. CDR3 sequence (DNA): TGCAGTGCTAGTCTGGGGTTTCGGGAGCAGTTCTTC. It encodes CSASLGFREQFF.

This clonotype occurred many times. The chain combines TRBV7-2 with TRBJ2-2; tentatively, D is TRBD1 (5 bases). V was pared by 8 bases and J by 4 bases, with 17 bases between. The CDR3 contains 15 residues. Germline CDR1 and CDR2: SGHTA and FQGNSA. CDR3 in DNA: TGTGCCAGCTGGATGGACACCTCGGGCACCGGGGAGCTGTTTTTT. It encodes CASWMDTSGTGELFF.

A few counts support this clonotype. The rearrangement links TRBV28 to TRBJ2-7, with 8 bases identical to TRBD1. Germline V gives CDR1 MDHEN, CDR2 SYDVKM. The V and J ends lost 7 bases and 9 bases, in that order; junction bases with no gene match: 11. The CDR3 loop spans 13 amino acids. CDR3 amino acids: CASNSGTGRWQYF. The CDR3 DNA sequence: TGTGCCAGCAACTCCGGGACAGGCAGATGGCAGTACTTC.

The chain is built from TRBV12-3 or TRBV12-4 and TRBJ2-7, with D possibly being TRBD1 (6 bases). The V end was cut by 6 bases, the J end by 6 bases, with 18 bases between. The CDR3 is made up of 14 amino acids. CDR3 nucleotide sequence: TGTGCCAGCAGGGGGACACCGTCCCTAACCGAGCAGTACTTC. Translating gives CASRGTPSLTEQYF.

This clonotype was counted a single time. This rearrangement joins TRBV14 to TRBJ1-2, with TRBD1 matching over 7 bases. Trimming removed 1 base from V and 4 bases from J; junction bases left unmatched: 6. The germline V gene encodes CDR1 SGHDN and CDR2 FVKESK. The CDR3 is made up of 15 amino acids. CDR3 sequence reads: CASSQAPRQGYGYTF. The CDR3 DNA reads TGTGCCAGCAGCCAAGCCCCTCGACAGGGCTATGGCTACACCTTC.

Ten or more counts support this clonotype. The V call is TRBV29-1, the J call TRBJ2-2, with TRBD2 identical over 11 bases. V was pared by 6 bases and J by 3 bases, with 6 bases of the junction left unmatched. There are 15 residues in the CDR3. In germline, CDR1 is SQVTM, CDR2 ANQGSEA. Written as DNA, the CDR3 is TGCAGCGTAGATAGCGGGAGGGCCGACACCGGGGAGCTGTTTTTT. Translating it yields CSVDSGRADTGELFF.

This clonotype was seen repeatedly, ten times or more. The gene calls are TRBV11-1 and TRBJ2-7; D is perhaps TRBD1 or TRBD2 (5 bases each). Trimming removed 3 bases at V and 7 bases at J, with 22 bases between. CDR1 and CDR2 (germline): SGHAT, FQDESV (reference sequence). The CDR3 covers 16 residues. For the CDR3, the DNA is TGTGCCAGCAGCTTGATGGGACCGGGGTCGATAGGGGAGCAGTACTTC. Encoded protein: CASSLMGPGSIGEQYF.

V is TRBV18 and J is TRBJ1-3, with 10 nucleotides matching TRBD1. Germline trimming cut 3 bases from V and 0 bases from J; bases unmatched to any gene: 11. This CDR3 spans 19 amino acids. Germline loops: CDR1 KGHSH, CDR2 LQKENI. Here the CDR3 reads CASSPPGQGSLFSGNTIYF. Written as DNA, the CDR3 is TGTGCCAGCTCACCTCCGGGACAGGGGAGCCTCTTCTCTGGAAACACCATATATTTT.

This clonotype was found many times. The genes are TRBV6-5 and TRBJ2-7; no clear D gene. Germline assignment: CDR1 MNHEY and CDR2 SVGAGI. This CDR3 region has 17 residues. V gave up 0 bases and J gave up 0 bases, with 15 bases separating them. CDR3: CASSYSYSGRSSYEQYF. The CDR3 bases are TGTGCCAGCAGTTACTCGTATTCCGGGCGAAGCTCCTACGAGCAGTACTTC.

In its sample, this clonotype was seen a few times. The rearrangement links TRBV5-6 to TRBJ1-5, with a weak D call TRBD1 (5 bases). Germline loops: CDR1 SGHDT, CDR2 YYEEEE. The CDR3 has 13 amino acids. The V end was cut by 5 bases, the J end by 2 bases, with 8 bases between. The chain's CDR3 is CASRRDRNQPQHF. CDR3 nucleotide sequence: TGTGCCAGCAGAAGGGACCGCAATCAGCCCCAGCATTTT.

V is TRBV10-3 and J is TRBJ1-4; the D gene is possibly TRBD1 (5 bases). The CDR3 has 18 amino acids. V was shortened by 4 bases and J by 7 bases, with 25 bases between the two germline ends. CDR1 is ENHRY and CDR2 is SYGVKD in the germline V gene. CDR3 coding DNA: TGTGCCATCAGTGTCGGGACTAGCGGAAGTCTAGCACGTGAAAAACTGTTTTTT. This codes for CAISVGTSGSLAREKLFF.

There are many counts of this clonotype. V and J are TRBV12-3 or TRBV12-4 and TRBJ2-1; TRBD1 or TRBD2 may be the D gene (5 bases each). Trimming shortened V by 5 bases and J by 0 bases, and 20 bases separated the two germline ends. The CDR3 extends over 18 amino acids. The CDR3 region is CASSPPPRDQSSYNEQFF. The CDR3 region has the DNA TGTGCCAGCAGTCCCCCCCCGAGGGACCAGAGCTCCTACAATGAGCAGTTCTTC.

In this sample, this clonotype turned up a few times. The chain joins TRBV12-3 or TRBV12-4 to TRBJ2-7; D is ambiguous. The CDR3 is 12 residues long. The V and J ends lost 3 bases and 5 bases respectively, with 8 bases between them. CDR3 residues: CASSFLRNEQYF. The CDR3, as DNA: TGTGCCAGCAGTTTCCTCAGGAACGAGCAGTACTTC.

This clonotype was observed at least ten times. The gene calls are TRBV6-1 and TRBJ1-3; D ambiguous. V shed 6 bases and J shed 4 bases, with 13 bases lying between them. The germline CDR1 and CDR2 sequences are MNHNS and SASEGT. The CDR3 totals 14 residues. CDR3 sequence reads: CASRNTHGGNTIYF. CDR3 DNA: TGTGCCAGCAGGAACACCCACGGGGGAAACACCATATATTTT.

This clonotype has more than one count but fewer than ten. This chain links TRBV19 with TRBJ2-1; a possible D gene is TRBD2 (6 bases). This CDR3 has 15 residues. Trimming left V 7 bases short and J 7 bases short, with 20 bases between. Looked up from germline, CDR1 is LNHDA and CDR2 is SQIVND (reference sequence). CDR3 sequence (DNA): TGTGCCAGTAAGGGCGGGACGCTCGGTGGGAATGAGCAGTTCTTC. Translated, it gives CASKGGTLGGNEQFF.

In this sample, this clonotype turned up many times. V and J are TRBV28 and TRBJ2-6; 8 positions agree with TRBD1. The germline gives CDR1 MDHEN, CDR2 SYDVKM. Germline trimming cut 3 bases from V and 4 bases from J; bases unmatched to any gene: 2. This CDR3 comprises 15 residues. CDR3 nucleotides: TGTGCCAGCAGTTTGGACAGGGCAGGGGCCAACGTCCTGACTTTC. Amino acid sequence: CASSLDRAGANVLTF.

At least ten counts were recorded for this clonotype. The chain joins TRBV11-2 to TRBJ2-3; D assignment may be TRBD1 or TRBD2 (6 bases each). The CDR3 contains 15 residues. Deletions cut 7 bases from V and 0 bases from J, with 14 bases between. Germline CDR1 is SGHAT and CDR2 is FQNNGV. CDR3 bases: TGTGCCAGCACCCCGGGGGCAGCTAGCACAGATACGCAGTATTTT. Residues: CASTPGAASTDTQYF.